One and the same sample provided the 25 T cell receptor beta chains below, sequenced in a study of early T cells in non-severe SARS-CoV-2 infection. TCRdb ran MiXCR on the 5' RACE reads and lists one entry per CDR3 protein. In the table there are 70,000 to 95,000 distinct CDR3 sequences, around 16% of which are singletons. The sample consisted of whole blood. Receptors originate from an adult who was a healthcare worker with PCR-confirmed SARS-CoV-2 infection or an uninfected control (not recorded which).

Written as DNA, the CDR3 is TGTGCCAGCAGCTCTCTGACAGGGGAGGGTTCACCCCTCCACTTT. It codes for CASSSLTGEGSPLHF. The chain has TRBV7-9 and TRBJ1-6; 8 positions match TRBD1. Germline V CDR1 and CDR2: SEHNR, FQNEAQ (reference sequence). V lost 4 bases and J lost 9; bases outside the gene matches: 8. The CDR3 has 15 amino acids.

The CDR3 protein is CASSLTSGSPNEQFF. CDR3 bases: TGTGCCAGCAGCTTGACTAGCGGGAGTCCGAATGAGCAGTTCTTC. This chain connects TRBV7-2 to TRBJ2-1; 12 bases map to TRBD2. The germline V gene encodes CDR1 SGHTA and CDR2 FQGNSA. Trimming removed 3 bases from V and 7 bases from J; junction bases left unmatched: 4. The CDR3 runs to 15 residues.

This clonotype appeared a few times. This chain joins TRBV4-2 and TRBJ2-3; D perhaps matches TRBD2 (6 bases). The V and J ends lost 3 bases and 1 base respectively, with 11 bases between them. Per the germline V gene, CDR1 is LGHNA and CDR2 is YNFKEQ. The CDR3 covers 15 residues. CDR3 nucleotide sequence: TGTGCCAGCAGCCAGACGGGAGAGGGCACAGATACGCAGTATTTT. Protein product: CASSQTGEGTDTQYF.

The chain is built from TRBV9 and TRBJ2-3, with D maybe TRBD2 (6 bases). Germline V gives CDR1 SGDLS, CDR2 YYNGEE. V lost 0 bases and J lost 3, with 8 bases in between. The CDR3 is 14 residues long. CDR3 in DNA: TGTGCCAGCAGCGTAGGCCTAGCGACAGATACGCAGTATTTT. It translates to CASSVGLATDTQYF.

The rearrangement uses TRBV14 and TRBJ2-7, with D possibly TRBD2 on 6 matching bases. CDR3 length equals 14 residues. CDR1 SGHDN and CDR2 FVKESK come from the germline V gene. V dropped 4 bases and J dropped 3 bases, with 13 bases sitting between them. The CDR3 region is CASSLWGVGYEQYF. CDR3 sequence (DNA): TGTGCCAGCAGCCTCTGGGGGGTCGGCTACGAGCAGTACTTC.

This clonotype was recorded many times. The rearrangement joins TRBV12-3 or TRBV12-4 to TRBJ1-1, with D perhaps matching TRBD1 (5 bases). CDR3 size: 13 residues. The germline V and J ends were trimmed by 6 bases and 1 base, with 9 bases remaining between them. CDR3 loop: CASSLQENTEAFF. DNA for the CDR3: TGTGCCAGCAGCTTACAGGAGAACACTGAAGCTTTCTTT.

The chain is built from TRBV11-1 and TRBJ2-1, with D possibly matching TRBD2 (5 bases). The CDR3 sequence is 13 residues long. V lost 5 bases and J 5 bases, leaving 10 bases between the germline ends. Germline CDR1 SGHAT, CDR2 FQDESV (reference sequence). This chain's CDR3 is CASSARLNNEQFF. The DNA for the CDR3 is TGTGCCAGCAGCGCCCGACTAAACAATGAGCAGTTCTTC.

This clonotype was detected only a few times. The chain recombines TRBV11-2 with TRBJ2-4; D gene unclear. Trimming removed 4 bases at V and 3 bases at J, with 10 bases between. Germline CDR1 SGHAT, CDR2 FQNNGV. This CDR3 has 14 residues. The CDR3 sequence is CASSWAVGKNIQYF. CDR3 DNA: TGTGCCAGCAGCTGGGCCGTGGGCAAAAACATTCAGTACTTC.

The CDR3 is CASSSGGTNEKLFF. The CDR3 DNA sequence: TGCGCCAGCAGCTCCGGCGGGACTAATGAAAAACTGTTTTTT. The gene calls are TRBV5-1 and TRBJ1-4; the D is unclear. CDR1 SGHRS and CDR2 YFSETQ come from the germline V gene. The CDR3 runs 14 residues. With 3 bases removed from V and 2 bases from J, the gap between germline ends came to 8 bases. Variable domain in full (rest from reference TRBV5-1 and TRBJ1-4): KAGVTQTPRYLIKTRGQQVTLSCSPISGHRSVSWYQQTPGQGLQFLFEYFSETQRNKGNFPGRFSGRQFSNSRSEMNVSTLELGDSALYLCASSSGGTNEKLFFGSGTQLSVL.

In this sample, this clonotype turned up a few times. V and J are TRBV2 and TRBJ2-1; D not resolved. The CDR3 runs 13 residues. CDR1 is SNHLY and CDR2 is FYNNEI in the germline V gene. V lost 4 bases, J lost 4 bases, and 8 bases lay in between. CDR3 sequence reads: CASSVGVYNEQFF. DNA of the CDR3: TGTGCCAGCAGTGTTGGAGTATACAATGAGCAGTTCTTC.

This rearrangement joins TRBV27 to TRBJ2-5, with TRBD1 identical over 10 bases. The CDR3 sequence is 15 residues long. J was trimmed by 4 bases and V by 5 bases; bases with no gene match: 7. From germline, CDR1 is MNHEY and CDR2 SMNVEV (reference sequence). The CDR3 is CASSPGQGGIETQYF. In nucleotides, the CDR3 is TGTGCCAGCAGTCCAGGACAGGGGGGAATAGAGACCCAGTACTTC.

V and J are TRBV20-1 and TRBJ1-5; D remains ambiguous. Trimming took off 5 bases at V and 1 base at J, with 12 bases between the two ends. The CDR3 spans 14 residues. CDR1 is DFQATT, CDR2 SNEGSKA, per germline (reference sequence). The CDR3: CSAQDMLSNQPQHF. DNA of the CDR3: TGCAGTGCTCAAGACATGTTGAGCAATCAGCCCCAGCATTTT.

A few counts support this clonotype. This chain's CDR3 is CATESGYNEQYF. CDR3 coding DNA: TGTGCCACCGAGTCCGGGTACAACGAGCAGTACTTC. This sequence joins TRBV27 and TRBJ2-7; D is unclear. Trimming stripped 10 bases from V and 5 bases from J, with 15 bases between. This CDR3 has 12 residues. Per germline, CDR1 MNHEY and CDR2 SMNVEV (reference sequence).

This clonotype was detected a few times. This sequence joins TRBV7-3 and TRBJ2-4, with unresolved D. The ends were cut back, 5 bases at V and 9 bases at J, with 14 bases in the middle. The CDR3 length is 13 residues. Germline V gives CDR1 SGHTA, CDR2 FQGTGA. The CDR3 nucleotides are TGTGCCAGCAGCCAGAGTGGGGTGGGCATTCAGTACTTC. As protein: CASSQSGVGIQYF. Complete variable domain (other parts from reference TRBV7-3 and TRBJ2-4): GAGVSQTPSNKVTEKGKYVELRCDPISGHTALYWYRQSLGQGPEFLIYFQGTGAADDSGLPNDRFFAVRPEGSVSTLKIQRTERGDSAVYLCASSQSGVGIQYFGAGTRLSVL.

CDR3 amino acids: CASSFGTGGSGELFF. CDR3 DNA: TGTGCCAGCAGTTTCGGGACAGGGGGCTCCGGGGAGCTGTTTTTT. The chain combines TRBV27 with TRBJ2-2, with TRBD1 matching 12 bases. Germline CDR1 reads MNHEY; CDR2 reads SMNVEV (reference sequence). J was trimmed by 6 bases and V by 3 bases; bases with no gene match: 2. The CDR3 runs 15 residues.

The chain joins TRBV19 to TRBJ2-1; D might be TRBD2 (6 bases). CDR3 length: 15 amino acids. V dropped 9 bases and J dropped 5 bases, with 20 bases sitting between them. Germline V gene lookup returns CDR1 LNHDA and CDR2 SQIVND (reference sequence). The CDR3, as DNA: TGTGCCAGCCGGGCTTTGGGGACGGGGGACAATGAGCAGTTCTTC. Translating it yields CASRALGTGDNEQFF.

This clonotype was picked up many times. The chain employs TRBV14 and TRBJ1-2; TRBD1 matches at 8 bases. The ends lost 3 bases at V and 8 bases at J; junction bases unmatched: 5. Germline V lookup: CDR1 SGHDN, CDR2 FVKESK. The CDR3 runs 13 residues. The CDR3 DNA is TGTGCCAGCAGCCATGGACAGGGAGGAGGCTACACCTTC. It is translated as CASSHGQGGGYTF. Combining the CDR3 with reference TRBV14 and TRBJ1-2 gives the whole variable domain EAGVTQFPSHSVIEKGQTVTLRCDPISGHDNLYWYRRVMGKEIKFLLHFVKESKQDESGMPNNRFLAERTGGTYSTLKVQPAELEDSGVYFCASSHGQGGGYTFGSGTRLTVV.

This clonotype has more than one count but fewer than ten. The J gene is TRBJ1-6, the V gene TRBV11-2; D is undetermined. This CDR3 contains 13 residues. Germline values: CDR1 SGHAT, CDR2 FQNNGV. The ends were cut back, 5 bases at V and 6 bases at J, with 8 bases in the middle. The CDR3 DNA reads TGTGCCAGCAGCCTAGGGCCTAATTCACCCCTCCACTTT. The encoded protein is CASSLGPNSPLHF.

The J gene is TRBJ2-1, the V gene TRBV27; possible D gene TRBD2, 6 bases. Germline V gene lookup returns CDR1 MNHEY and CDR2 SMNVEV (reference sequence). Trimming shortened V by 4 bases and J by 6 bases, and 22 bases separated the two germline ends. The CDR3 sequence is 17 residues long. The DNA for the CDR3 is TGTGCCAGCAGTTCGATCCGACTAGTGAGAGTAGGCAATGAGCAGTTCTTC. This gives the protein CASSSIRLVRVGNEQFF.

In its sample, this clonotype was seen a few times. The J gene is TRBJ1-3, the V gene TRBV29-1; D unclear. CDR1 SQVTM and CDR2 ANQGSEA come from the germline V gene. Trimming shortened V by 4 bases and J by 7 bases, and 20 bases separated the two germline ends. This CDR3 is built from 15 residues. CDR3 region: CSVASPAGQANTIYF. The CDR3 nucleotides are TGCAGCGTTGCCTCCCCGGCCGGGCAGGCCAACACCATATATTTT. The whole variable domain, remainder taken from reference TRBV29-1 and TRBJ1-3, is SAVISQKPSRDICQRGTSLTIQCQVDSQVTMMFWYRQQPGQSLTLIATANQGSEATYESGFVIDKFPISRPNLTFSTLTVSNMSPEDSSIYLCSVASPAGQANTIYFGEGSWLTVV.

This clonotype was seen a few times. The V gene is TRBV10-3, the J gene TRBJ2-2; D remains unclear. The V end was cut by 3 bases, the J end by 5 bases, with 13 bases between. Germline V CDR1 and CDR2: ENHRY, SYGVKD. The CDR3 covers 15 residues. In DNA, the CDR3 is TGTGCCATCAGTGATTCGACCACGTGGACCGGGGAGCTGTTTTTT. This codes for CAISDSTTWTGELFF.

The J gene is TRBJ2-6, the V gene TRBV28; D remains ambiguous. V was clipped by 5 bases and J by 3 bases, with 5 bases between them. Germline V gives CDR1 MDHEN, CDR2 SYDVKM. This CDR3 has 13 amino acids. CDR3 in DNA: TGTGCCAGCAGTCTCTTTGGGGCCAACGTCCTGACTTTC. Its translation: CASSLFGANVLTF.

The V gene is TRBV7-6, the J gene TRBJ1-5; D ambiguous. Germline V gene sequence: CDR1 SGHVS, CDR2 FNYEAQ. V lost 4 bases and J 10 bases, leaving 8 bases between the germline ends. This CDR3 spans 11 amino acids. The CDR3: CASSSGGPQHF. The CDR3, as DNA: TGTGCCAGCAGCTCAGGAGGACCCCAGCATTTT.

The V call is TRBV7-9, the J call TRBJ1-1, with D possibly TRBD1 on 5 matching bases. In germline, CDR1 is SEHNR, CDR2 FQNEAQ (reference sequence). V dropped 3 bases and J dropped 3 bases, with 14 bases sitting between them. The CDR3 is 15 residues long. CDR3 loop: CASSLRGGGYTEAFF. CDR3 bases: TGTGCCAGCAGCTTGAGGGGTGGCGGGTACACTGAAGCTTTCTTT.

This clonotype was detected only a few times. The CDR3: CASRPGTSNPETQYF. The CDR3 DNA follows: TGCGCCAGCAGGCCCGGGACTAGCAACCCAGAGACCCAGTACTTC. This chain links TRBV5-1 with TRBJ2-5, with TRBD2 matching 9 bases. Looked up from germline, CDR1 is SGHRS and CDR2 is YFSETQ. The V gene end was trimmed by 5 bases and the J gene end by 4 bases; junction bases not matched to a gene: 9. The CDR3 runs to 15 residues. Together with reference TRBV5-1 and TRBJ2-5, the CDR3 gives the full variable domain: KAGVTQTPRYLIKTRGQQVTLSCSPISGHRSVSWYQQTPGQGLQFLFEYFSETQRNKGNFPGRFSGRQFSNSRSEMNVSTLELGDSALYLCASRPGTSNPETQYFGPGTRLLVL.